This T cell receptor (beta chain) was identified during a study of PD-L1 blockade in urothelial cancer. The overall study: Male patients with bladder-origin urothelial cancer numbered about 90% of the roughly 29. The researchers analyzed blood 3 weeks (second dose) and 6 weeks after treatment start. Across blood samples, T cells had a median count of 141,255.

As concerns this clone: The antigen is undetermined.

The CDR3 runs to 15 residues. Germline V gives CDR1 MNHNY, CDR2 SVGAGI (reference sequence). Trimming took off 3 bases at V and 9 bases at J, with 18 bases between the two ends. The time point is: peripheral blood 6 weeks after treatment start. General study points: Durable benefit accompanied greater 3-week expansion of tumor-associated blood clones.

Produced via immunoSEQ multiplex PCR; TCRdb's table is partial and in-frame only. The sample consists of 120,000 or so clones, more than 70% of them appearing once. The TCR sequence derives from a man over 45 with urothelial cancer. V and J are TRBV6-6 and TRBJ2-1; D might be TRBD2 (5 bases). The sample in question was PBMCs, obtained around atezolizumab (anti-PD-L1) treatment. The CDR3 bases are TGTGCCAGCAGTTATTCGAGTGGGAGCCTATTTGAGCAGTTCTTC. Protein product: CASSYSSGSLFEQFF.